One and the same sample provided the 23 T cell receptor beta chains below, sequenced in a study of PD-L1 blockade in urothelial cancer. Regarding time point: peripheral blood 6 weeks after treatment start. TCRdb's copy holds only in-frame clones and misses some; the assay was immunoSEQ multiplex PCR. Counted here are some 110,000 clones, around 89% occurring once; the ten biggest clones make up around 1.7%. Material: PBMCs, obtained around atezolizumab (anti-PD-L1) treatment. The origin of the receptors is a man in his 60s with urothelial cancer.

The rearrangement uses TRBV5-1 and TRBJ1-2; 7 bases are a match to TRBD1. V trimming: 4 bases; J trimming: 5 bases; junction bases outside the gene matches: 14. Germline CDR1 and CDR2: SGHRS and YFSETQ. The CDR3 loop spans 16 amino acids. The CDR3 DNA reads TGCGCCAGCAGCCCTACCACAGGGGCGCCTACGTATGGCTACACCTTC. Its translation is CASSPTTGAPTYGYTF.

DNA of the CDR3: TGTGCCAGCAGCTTTGAATCCAGCGGGGGGGCCGAGAATACGCAGTATTTT. It specifies CASSFESSGGAENTQYF. This rearrangement joins TRBV7-2 to TRBJ2-3; 10 bases are a match to TRBD2. CDR1 and CDR2 (germline): SGHTA, FQGNSA. CDR3 length: 17 amino acids. The V and J ends lost 3 bases and 7 bases, in that order; junction bases with no gene match: 13.

This chain uses TRBV7-9 with TRBJ2-1; D perhaps matches TRBD1 (6 bases). The CDR3 consists of 14 residues. V lost 6 bases and J lost 7, with 16 bases in between. Germline V lookup: CDR1 SEHNR, CDR2 FQNEAQ (reference sequence). CDR3 in amino acids: CASRWQGMGNEQFF. CDR3 DNA: TGTGCCAGCAGGTGGCAGGGGATGGGTAATGAGCAGTTCTTC.

This clone was counted a single time. The CDR3 DNA reads as TGTGCCAGCAGCAAGCCTCATAGCGGGAGGGCCAAATTGAACACCGGGGAGCTGTTTTTT. This sequence encodes CASSKPHSGRAKLNTGELFF. V is TRBV21-1 and J is TRBJ2-2; whether TRBD2, the table's D call, matches the DNA was not checked. TRBV21-1 is listed as a pseudogene. The length of the CDR3 is 20 residues.

V and J are TRBV6-5 and TRBJ1-1; D possibly corresponds to TRBD1 (5 bases). The length of the CDR3 is 14 residues. V shed 2 bases and J shed 10 bases, with 17 bases lying between them. The germline V gene has CDR1 MNHEY and CDR2 SVGAGI. CDR3: CASSYADTLSRAFF. In DNA, the CDR3 is TGTGCCAGCAGTTACGCGGACACCCTTTCGAGAGCTTTCTTT.

This chain uses TRBV5-1 with TRBJ1-2; D gene unclear. The length of the CDR3 is 14 residues. The germline V gene has CDR1 SGHRS and CDR2 YFSETQ. Trimming pared 0 bases from V and 0 bases from J, leaving 6 bases between. CDR3 in DNA: TGCGCCAGCAGCTTGGACGGTTCTAACTATGGCTACACCTTC. This gives the protein CASSLDGSNYGYTF.

CDR3: CASSHSVSGELFF. Written as DNA, the CDR3 is TGCGCCAGCAGCCACTCCGTCTCCGGGGAGCTGTTTTTT. The chain carries TRBV4-1 and TRBJ2-2; no reliable D call. From germline, CDR1 is MGHRA and CDR2 YSYEKL. The CDR3 totals 13 residues. Trimming removed 3 bases at V and 6 bases at J, with 8 bases between.

The rearrangement joins TRBV10-3 to TRBJ1-2; TRBD1 aligns across 7 bases. The germline V gene encodes CDR1 ENHRY and CDR2 SYGVKD. The CDR3 is made up of 15 amino acids. J was trimmed by 1 base and V by 3 bases; bases with no gene match: 5. CDR3 coding DNA: TGTGCCATCAGTGACGAGACAGGGATTAACTATGGCTACACCTTC. Amino acids: CAISDETGINYGYTF.

The rearrangement joins TRBV28 to TRBJ1-2; D unresolved. V dropped 7 bases and J dropped 6 bases, with 15 bases sitting between them. Germline CDR1 is MDHEN and CDR2 is SYDVKM. This CDR3 has 13 residues. The CDR3 region has the DNA TGTGCCAGCAAGGAGGGCGCCCAGCATGGCTACACCTTC. Encoded protein: CASKEGAQHGYTF.

The V call is TRBV27, the J call TRBJ1-1; 8 bases align to TRBD1. CDR1 and CDR2 from the germline V gene are MNHEY and SMNVEV (reference sequence). J gave up 3 bases and V 2 bases, and 8 bases lay outside the gene matches. The CDR3 has 16 amino acids. The CDR3 nucleotides read TGTGCCAGCAGTTTACCTGGACAGGGTAGGGACACTGAAGCTTTCTTT. Translating gives CASSLPGQGRDTEAFF.

This chain connects TRBV9 to TRBJ2-2, with 8 nucleotides matching TRBD2. The CDR3 is 16 amino acids. Germline V CDR1 and CDR2: SGDLS, YYNGEE. Losses at the gene ends were 0 bases for V and 5 bases for J; bases not matched to a gene: 6. For the CDR3, the DNA is TGTGCCAGCAGCGTAGCTTTCGGGGGGGGTACCGGGGAGCTGTTTTTT. As protein: CASSVAFGGGTGELFF.

The chain has TRBV28 and TRBJ2-3; no firm D call. The V gene lost 6 bases and the J gene lost 2 bases, with 6 bases spanning the gap. The germline CDR1 and CDR2 sequences are MDHEN and SYDVKM. The CDR3 length is 12 residues. In DNA, the CDR3 is TGTGCCAGCAGCCTAATCACAGATACGCAGTATTTT. Translation gives CASSLITDTQYF.

The chain carries TRBV9 and TRBJ1-1, with TRBD1 identical over 7 bases. Germline loops: CDR1 SGDLS, CDR2 YYNGEE. With 0 bases clipped from V and 3 bases from J, the junction kept 2 bases outside the gene matches. CDR3 size: 14 residues. CDR3 DNA: TGTGCCAGCAGCGTAGTCACAGGGGACACTGAAGCTTTCTTT. Protein product: CASSVVTGDTEAFF. Using reference TRBV9 and TRBJ1-1 for the parts outside the CDR3, the full variable domain is DSGVTQTPKHLITATGQRVTLRCSPRSGDLSVYWYQQSLDQGLQFLIQYYNGEERAKGNILERFSAQQFPDLHSELNLSSLELGDSALYFCASSVVTGDTEAFFGQGTRLTVV.

This rearrangement joins TRBV18 to TRBJ2-7, with 7 bases lining up with TRBD1. The CDR3 has 16 residues. V was clipped by 3 bases and J by 1 base; unmatched bases: 9. Germline assignment: CDR1 KGHSH and CDR2 LQKENI. CDR3 DNA: TGTGCCAGCTCACCTCGAGGGACAGCTAATTCCTACGAGCAGTACTTC. Its protein is CASSPRGTANSYEQYF.

The chain combines TRBV29-1 with TRBJ1-2, with 10 bases aligning to TRBD1. The V gene end was trimmed by 2 bases and the J gene end by 8 bases; junction bases not matched to a gene: 8. This CDR3 contains 14 residues. Germline CDR1 and CDR2: SQVTM and ANQGSEA. CDR3 bases: TGCAGCGTTGAAAAGGGGACAGGGGAGGGAGGCTACACCTTC. Encoded protein: CSVEKGTGEGGYTF.

This clone was picked up one time. The gene calls are TRBV19 and TRBJ2-1, with 10 bases aligning to TRBD1. J lost 6 bases, V lost 5 bases, and 13 bases had no gene match. This CDR3 region has 17 residues. Per germline, CDR1 LNHDA and CDR2 SQIVND (reference sequence). The CDR3 loop reads CASSLLTGGLVGNEQFF. The CDR3 DNA reads as TGTGCCAGTAGTCTCCTGACAGGGGGCCTGGTTGGCAATGAGCAGTTCTTC.

The V call is TRBV2, the J call TRBJ1-5, with 8 bases identical to TRBD1. Germline assignment: CDR1 SNHLY and CDR2 FYNNEI. This CDR3 has 16 amino acids. J gave up 0 bases and V 7 bases, and 8 bases lay outside the gene matches. CDR3 in DNA: TGTGCCAGCAACCAACAGGGGGGGGGTAGCAATCAGCCCCAGCATTTT. This gives the protein CASNQQGGGSNQPQHF.

The chain carries TRBV27 and TRBJ2-2; TRBD2 might be the D (5 bases). Germline assignment: CDR1 MNHEY and CDR2 SMNVEV (reference sequence). CDR3 length: 13 residues. V lost 5 bases to trimming and J lost 6 bases, with 10 bases between them. CDR3 loop: CASSPWGAGELFF. In DNA form, the CDR3 reads TGTGCCAGCAGTCCGTGGGGAGCCGGGGAGCTGTTTTTT.

The gene calls are TRBV28 and TRBJ2-3; weak D call: TRBD2 (5 bases). CDR1 is MDHEN, CDR2 SYDVKM, per germline. The CDR3 runs 16 residues. Trimming shortened V by 7 bases and J by 2 bases, and 19 bases separated the two germline ends. In DNA form, the CDR3 reads TGTGCCAGCACCCCCTTAGGGAGCGGCAACACAGATACGCAGTATTTT. Residues: CASTPLGSGNTDTQYF.

The chain carries TRBV4-1 and TRBJ1-6; 10 nucleotides agree with TRBD1. The CDR3 extends over 14 amino acids. J lost 9 bases, V lost 4 bases, and 3 bases had no gene match. From germline, CDR1 is MGHRA and CDR2 YSYEKL. The CDR3 DNA reads as TGCGCCAGCAGCCGCGGGACAGGGGTTTCACCCCTCCACTTT. Translated, it gives CASSRGTGVSPLHF.

This chain joins TRBV11-2 and TRBJ1-2; a possible D gene is TRBD1 (5 bases). The CDR3 runs 15 residues. Trimming took off 5 bases at V and 2 bases at J, with 15 bases between the two ends. Germline V CDR1 and CDR2: SGHAT, FQNNGV. CDR3 sequence: CASSGDSRPNYGYTF. The CDR3 DNA reads TGTGCCAGCAGCGGAGACAGTCGACCGAACTATGGCTACACCTTC.

The chain combines TRBV10-1 with TRBJ2-7; 7 bases agree with TRBD1. The CDR3 sequence is 13 residues long. In germline, CDR1 is WNHNN, CDR2 SYGVQD (reference sequence). The J segment lost 6 bases and the V segment lost 6 bases, leaving 8 bases of the junction unmatched. CDR3: CASSATGLSEQYF. The CDR3 nucleotides are TGCGCCAGCAGCGCGACAGGGTTGAGCGAGCAGTACTTC.

The sample holds a few counts of this clone. V and J are TRBV7-9 and TRBJ1-1; D uncertain. Trimming cost V 5 bases and J 12 bases, with 16 bases left between them. From germline, CDR1 is SEHNR and CDR2 FQNEAQ (reference sequence). The CDR3 loop spans 12 amino acids. The CDR3 sequence: CASSPEGPLTFF. As DNA, the CDR3 is TGTGCCAGCAGCCCAGAGGGCCCGTTAACTTTCTTT.